This T cell receptor (beta chain) was recovered during a study of OX40 agonist ivuxolimab in advanced cancers. Of note for this clone: Its antigen is still unknown.

Sequencing was performed with immunoSEQ multiplex PCR; in TCRdb, only in-frame clones are kept and a portion is missing. This sample carries about 83,000 clones, 70% to 85% of them seen once, and the ten largest clones take roughly 7.3%. The CDR3 contains 14 residues. Germline V gene sequence: CDR1 MGHDK, CDR2 SYGVNS. Trimming removed 1 base at V and 5 bases at J, with 11 bases between. Findings and limits, study-wide: There were, on average, more expanded clones in CD8+ T cells than in CD4+.

Sample: CD4+ or CD8+ T cells sorted from blood, taken in a trial of the OX40 agonist ivuxolimab. V and J are TRBV25-1 and TRBJ1-2; D gene ambiguous. The TCR sequence derives from an adult with an advanced solid tumor such as melanoma, head and neck, liver or kidney cancer. The CDR3 DNA reads as TGTGCCAGCAGTGAATTAGGCAGTTGGTATGGCTACACCTTC. This encodes CASSELGSWYGYTF.